The clone carrying this T cell receptor beta chain was seen at least ten times. Authors of the study amplified TCR beta CDR3 regions from RNA transcripts. First-round RT-PCR of the TCR CDR3 relied on the HTBI primer set. TCRdb re-analysed the multiplex PCR reads in MiXCR, keeping a single row per CDR3 protein. The data contain roughly 170,000 distinct CDR3 sequences, 15% to 20% of them singletons. The data are from a study of T cells in Graves' hyperthyroidism and ophthalmopathy. V was cut by 3 bases and J by 0 bases, with 15 bases left in between. Germline CDR1 is DFQATT and CDR2 is SNEGSKA (reference sequence). The CDR3 has 15 residues.

The receptor's source is a woman in her fifties or sixties with Graves' hyperthyroidism. Sequencing used blood. The chain has TRBV20-1 and TRBJ2-7; tentative D call: TRBD2 (7 bases). CDR3 sequence: CSASRWGGLSYEQYF. The CDR3 DNA reads as TGCAGTGCTAGTCGGTGGGGGGGCCTCTCCTACGAGCAGTACTTC.